The 20 T cell receptor beta chains below were found in one sample sequenced in a study of brain T cells in children with intractable seizures. TCRdb's copy holds only in-frame clones and misses some; the assay was immunoSEQ multiplex PCR. The sample shows roughly 110,000 clones, approximately 94% of them seen only once. The specimen was peripheral blood, collected at surgery. The receptors were gathered from a boy younger than two with hemimegalencephaly and intractable seizures.

The rearrangement joins TRBV28 to TRBJ2-1, with a weak D call TRBD2 (6 bases). This CDR3 has 17 amino acids. Germline CDR1 reads MDHEN; CDR2 reads SYDVKM. Trimming removed 4 bases from V and 5 bases from J, with 21 bases in between. CDR3 region: CASSSQLGLPLNNEQFF. The CDR3 bases are TGTGCCAGCAGTTCACAATTAGGACTACCGCTTAACAATGAGCAGTTCTTC.

The chain is built from TRBV6-2 or TRBV6-3 and TRBJ2-1; TRBD2 aligns across 9 bases. The CDR3 sequence is 16 residues long. CDR1 and CDR2 (germline): MNHEY, SVGEGT. After removal of 5 bases from V and 7 bases from J, the junction contained 12 bases not matched to a gene. The DNA for the CDR3 is TGTGCCAGCAGTCCCCCGATTAGCGGGAGAAGGAATGAGCAGTTCTTC. Its protein product is CASSPPISGRRNEQFF.

The chain combines TRBV27 with TRBJ1-5; no clear D gene. Trimming removed 7 bases from V and 0 bases from J, with 10 bases in between. CDR1 and CDR2 from the germline V gene are MNHEY and SMNVEV (reference sequence). The CDR3 loop spans 14 amino acids. The CDR3 loop is CASIQRNSNQPQHF. The CDR3 coding sequence is TGTGCCAGCATACAACGAAATAGCAATCAGCCCCAGCATTTT.

The sample holds one count of this clone. The J gene is TRBJ2-3, the V gene TRBV28; the match to TRBD2 covers 7 bases. The CDR3 runs to 12 residues. The junction had 0 bases not matched to a gene; V was cut back by 8 bases and J by 1 base. Germline CDR1 MDHEN, CDR2 SYDVKM. DNA of the CDR3: TGTGCCAGCGGGGGGGGCACAGATACGCAGTATTTT. Translating it yields CASGGGTDTQYF.

The rearrangement joins TRBV12-5 to TRBJ2-1, with TRBD2 matching 8 bases. Germline CDR1 reads LGHNT; CDR2 reads FRNRAP. V gave up 3 bases and J gave up 4 bases; unmatched junction bases: 8. The CDR3 runs 16 residues. The CDR3 region is CASGLQAGAAYNEQFF. CDR3 coding DNA: TGTGCTAGTGGTTTACAAGCGGGAGCCGCATACAATGAGCAGTTCTTC.

This clone turned up a few times. The J gene is TRBJ2-7, the V gene TRBV4-1; unclear D gene. There are 13 residues in the CDR3. The germline CDR1 and CDR2 sequences are MGHRA and YSYEKL. V lost 4 bases and J 3 bases, leaving 10 bases between the germline ends. The CDR3 nucleotides are TGCGCCAGCAGCCCAACCGACGGCTACGAGCAGTACTTC. This gives the protein CASSPTDGYEQYF.

The V call is TRBV7-2, the J call TRBJ2-1; 10 nucleotides align to TRBD2. Per the germline V gene, CDR1 is SGHTA and CDR2 is FQGNSA. This CDR3 is built from 16 residues. V dropped 5 bases and J dropped 7; count of bases not matched to a gene: 11. The CDR3 loop is CASSVGLAGVKNEQFF. CDR3 nucleotides: TGTGCCAGCAGCGTAGGCCTAGCGGGAGTTAAGAATGAGCAGTTCTTC.

The V call is TRBV19, the J call TRBJ1-5, with TRBD1 matching 9 bases. This CDR3 contains 14 residues. Trimming cost V 5 bases and J 5 bases; bases outside gene matches: 4. Germline-derived CDR1 and CDR2 are LNHDA and SQIVND (reference sequence). The CDR3 DNA reads TGTGCCAGTAGTCAGGACAGGGGACATCAGCCCCAGCATTTT. Amino acid sequence: CASSQDRGHQPQHF.

The chain couples TRBV6-5 to TRBJ2-2; D is ambiguous. Trimming stripped 5 bases from V and 0 bases from J, with 7 bases between. Per the germline V gene, CDR1 is MNHEY and CDR2 is SVGAGI. CDR3 length: 14 amino acids. CDR3 nucleotides: TGTGCCAGCAGTCCTCTAGCGAACACCGGGGAGCTGTTTTTT. This gives the protein CASSPLANTGELFF.

The gene calls are TRBV6-1 and TRBJ2-3; a weak D match, TRBD2 (6 bases). V dropped 2 bases and J dropped 6 bases, with 24 bases sitting between them. This CDR3 is built from 18 residues. From germline, CDR1 is MNHNS and CDR2 SASEGT. In nucleotides, the CDR3 is TGTGCCAGCAGTGAACGCCCGGGGAGGCGACCCACAGTGGATACGCAGTATTTT. Translation gives CASSERPGRRPTVDTQYF.

V gene TRBV6-1 combines with J gene TRBJ1-6; D remains ambiguous. This CDR3 comprises 16 residues. V was cut by 2 bases and J by 0 bases, with 8 bases left in between. Germline-derived CDR1 and CDR2 are MNHNS and SASEGT. The CDR3 loop is CASSERQSSYNSPLHF. In nucleotides, the CDR3 is TGTGCCAGCAGTGAAAGGCAAAGCTCCTATAATTCACCCCTCCACTTT.

V and J are TRBV5-1 and TRBJ1-1; the match to TRBD1 covers 7 bases. Germline assignment: CDR1 SGHRS and CDR2 YFSETQ. CDR3 length equals 16 residues. V was clipped by 2 bases and J by 1 base; unmatched bases: 8. The CDR3 sequence: CASSFRDSWQNTEAFF. For the CDR3, the DNA is TGCGCCAGCAGCTTCCGGGACAGTTGGCAGAACACTGAAGCTTTCTTT.

The chain combines TRBV5-4 with TRBJ2-3; D is unclear. The CDR3 is 13 residues long. CDR1 SGHNT and CDR2 YYREEE come from the germline V gene (reference sequence). V was trimmed by 2 bases and J by 1 base, leaving 5 bases between them. In nucleotides, the CDR3 is TGTGCCAGCAGCTTCCTGGGCACAGATACGCAGTATTTT. Translation gives CASSFLGTDTQYF.

This clone has only a few counts. The rearrangement joins TRBV7-6 to TRBJ2-7, with D perhaps TRBD2 (5 bases). Trimming shortened V by 1 base and J by 2 bases, and 15 bases separated the two germline ends. Germline CDR1 SGHVS, CDR2 FNYEAQ. CDR3 size: 16 residues. In DNA, the CDR3 is TGTGCCAGCAGCTTAGGCGGGCCCGAGCAGACCTACGAGCAGTACTTC. As protein: CASSLGGPEQTYEQYF.

The chain is built from TRBV14 and TRBJ1-2; D gene uncertain. V was cut by 4 bases and J by 8 bases, with 11 bases left in between. Germline V gene data show CDR1 as SGHDN and CDR2 as FVKESK. The length of the CDR3 is 12 residues. The CDR3 sequence is CASSREFGGYTF. The CDR3 DNA reads as TGTGCCAGCAGCCGTGAGTTCGGGGGCTACACCTTC.

The genes are TRBV28 and TRBJ2-7; 9 nucleotides match TRBD1. The CDR3 contains 15 residues. The germline CDR1 and CDR2 sequences are MDHEN and SYDVKM. Germline trimming cut 6 bases from V and 0 bases from J; bases unmatched to any gene: 6. For the CDR3, the DNA is TGTGCCAGCAGGCAAACAGGGGGCCTCTCCTACGAGCAGTACTTC. Residues: CASRQTGGLSYEQYF.

This clone was detected only a few times. The chain uses TRBV30 and TRBJ1-5; the D gene is possibly TRBD1 (5 bases). Germline assignment: CDR1 GTSNPN and CDR2 SVGIG (reference sequence). Deletions cut 0 bases from V and 2 bases from J, with 5 bases between. This CDR3 has 13 amino acids. CDR3 protein: CAWSVQGNQPQHF. The CDR3 DNA follows: TGTGCCTGGAGTGTACAGGGCAATCAGCCCCAGCATTTT.

The gene calls are TRBV28 and TRBJ2-5, with 12 bases matching TRBD2. CDR1 MDHEN and CDR2 SYDVKM come from the germline V gene. With V trimmed by 6 bases and J by 2 bases, 13 bases remained unmatched. CDR3 length equals 18 residues. Here the CDR3 DNA reads TGTGCCAGCAGCCTCAGACTAGCGGGAGCGGGTCGTCAAGAGACCCAGTACTTC. The encoded protein is CASSLRLAGAGRQETQYF.

This clone has more than one count but fewer than ten. The rearrangement uses TRBV11-2 and TRBJ2-7; D is undetermined. The CDR3 totals 15 residues. Germline loops: CDR1 SGHAT, CDR2 FQNNGV. Trimming shortened V by 6 bases and J by 3 bases, and 18 bases separated the two germline ends. The CDR3 DNA reads TGTGCCAGCAGTCGATCAACAACAGAACACTACGAGCAGTACTTC. This translates into CASSRSTTEHYEQYF.

This clone was recorded once. The rearrangement uses TRBV4-3 and TRBJ2-7; TRBD2 agrees at 15 bases. The germline V gene has CDR1 LGHNA and CDR2 YSLEER. The CDR3 runs 17 residues. The V and J ends lost 0 bases and 4 bases, in that order; junction bases with no gene match: 4. The CDR3 loop reads CASSQDRGLAGGYEQYF. CDR3 nucleotides: TGCGCCAGCAGCCAAGATCGAGGACTAGCGGGAGGGTACGAGCAGTACTTC.